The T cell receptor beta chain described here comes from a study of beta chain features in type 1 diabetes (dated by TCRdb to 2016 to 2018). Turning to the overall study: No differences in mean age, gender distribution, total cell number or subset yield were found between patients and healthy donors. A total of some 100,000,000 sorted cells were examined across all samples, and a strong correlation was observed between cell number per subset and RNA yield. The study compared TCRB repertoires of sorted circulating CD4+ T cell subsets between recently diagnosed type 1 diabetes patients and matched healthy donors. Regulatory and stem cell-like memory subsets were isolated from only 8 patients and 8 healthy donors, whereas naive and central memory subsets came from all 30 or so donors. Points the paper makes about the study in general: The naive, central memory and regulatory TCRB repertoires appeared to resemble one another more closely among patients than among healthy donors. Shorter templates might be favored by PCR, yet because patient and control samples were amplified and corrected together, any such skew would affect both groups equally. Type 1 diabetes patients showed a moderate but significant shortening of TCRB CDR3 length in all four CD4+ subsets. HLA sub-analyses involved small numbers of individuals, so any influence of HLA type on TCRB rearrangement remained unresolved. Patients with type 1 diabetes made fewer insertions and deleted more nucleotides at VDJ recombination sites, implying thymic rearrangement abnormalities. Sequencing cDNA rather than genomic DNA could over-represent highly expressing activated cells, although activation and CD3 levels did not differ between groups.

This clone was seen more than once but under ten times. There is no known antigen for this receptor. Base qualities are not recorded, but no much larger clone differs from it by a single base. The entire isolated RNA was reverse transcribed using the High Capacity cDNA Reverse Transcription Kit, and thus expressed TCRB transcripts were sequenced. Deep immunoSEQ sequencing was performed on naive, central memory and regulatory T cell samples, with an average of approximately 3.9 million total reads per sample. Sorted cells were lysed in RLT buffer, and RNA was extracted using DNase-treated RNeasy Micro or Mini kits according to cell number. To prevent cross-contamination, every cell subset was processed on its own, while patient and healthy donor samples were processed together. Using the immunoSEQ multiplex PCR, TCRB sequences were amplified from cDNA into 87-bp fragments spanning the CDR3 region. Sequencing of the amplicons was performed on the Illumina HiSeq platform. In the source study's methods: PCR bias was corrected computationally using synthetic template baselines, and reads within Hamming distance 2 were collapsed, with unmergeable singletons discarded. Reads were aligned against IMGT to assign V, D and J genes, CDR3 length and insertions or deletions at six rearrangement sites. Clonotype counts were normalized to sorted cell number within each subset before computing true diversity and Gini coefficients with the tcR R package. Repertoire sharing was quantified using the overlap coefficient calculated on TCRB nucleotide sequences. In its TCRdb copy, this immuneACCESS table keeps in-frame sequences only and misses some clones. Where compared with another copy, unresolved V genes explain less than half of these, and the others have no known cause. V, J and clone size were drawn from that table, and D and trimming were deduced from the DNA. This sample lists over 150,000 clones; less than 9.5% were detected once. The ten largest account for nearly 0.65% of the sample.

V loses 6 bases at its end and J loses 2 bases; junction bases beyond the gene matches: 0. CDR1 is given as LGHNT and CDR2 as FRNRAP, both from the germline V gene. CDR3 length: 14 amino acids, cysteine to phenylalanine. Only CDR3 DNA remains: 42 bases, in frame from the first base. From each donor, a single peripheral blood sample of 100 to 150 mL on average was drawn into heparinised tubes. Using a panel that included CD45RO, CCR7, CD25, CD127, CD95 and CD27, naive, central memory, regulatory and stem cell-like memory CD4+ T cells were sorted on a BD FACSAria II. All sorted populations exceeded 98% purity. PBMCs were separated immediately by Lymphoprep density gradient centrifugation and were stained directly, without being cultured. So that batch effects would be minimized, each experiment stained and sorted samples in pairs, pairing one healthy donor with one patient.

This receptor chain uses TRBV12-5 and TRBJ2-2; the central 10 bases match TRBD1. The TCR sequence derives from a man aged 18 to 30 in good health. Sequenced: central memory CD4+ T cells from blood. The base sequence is TGTGCTAGTGGGACAGGGGGCAACACCGGGGAGCTGTTTTTT. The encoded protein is CASGTGGNTGELFF.